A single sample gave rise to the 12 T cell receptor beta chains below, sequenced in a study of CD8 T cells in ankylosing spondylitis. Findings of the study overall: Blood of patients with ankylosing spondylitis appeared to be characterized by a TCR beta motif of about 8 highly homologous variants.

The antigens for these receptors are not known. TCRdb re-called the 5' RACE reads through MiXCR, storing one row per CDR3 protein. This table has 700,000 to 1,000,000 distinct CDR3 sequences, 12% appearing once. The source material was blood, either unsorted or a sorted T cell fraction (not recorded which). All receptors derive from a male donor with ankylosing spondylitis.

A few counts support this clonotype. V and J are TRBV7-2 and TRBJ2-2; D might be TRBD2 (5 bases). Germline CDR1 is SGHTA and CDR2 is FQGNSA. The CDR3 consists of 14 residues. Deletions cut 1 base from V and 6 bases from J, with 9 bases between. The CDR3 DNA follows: TGTGCCAGCAGCTTAGTAGGGCGGGCCGGGGAGCTGTTTTTT. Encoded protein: CASSLVGRAGELFF.

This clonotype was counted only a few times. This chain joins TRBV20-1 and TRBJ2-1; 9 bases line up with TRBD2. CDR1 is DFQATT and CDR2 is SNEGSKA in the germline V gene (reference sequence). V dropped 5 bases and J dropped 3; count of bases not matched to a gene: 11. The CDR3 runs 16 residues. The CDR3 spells CSAPPRLAGRYNEQFF. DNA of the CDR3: TGCAGTGCTCCCCCTCGGCTAGCGGGACGCTACAATGAGCAGTTCTTC.

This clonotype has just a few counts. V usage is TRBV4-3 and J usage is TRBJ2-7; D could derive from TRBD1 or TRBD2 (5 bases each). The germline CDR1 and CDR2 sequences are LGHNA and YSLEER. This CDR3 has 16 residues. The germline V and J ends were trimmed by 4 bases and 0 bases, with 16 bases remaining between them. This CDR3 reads CASSLMTGTSSYEQYF. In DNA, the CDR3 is TGCGCCAGCAGCCTTATGACGGGGACCAGCTCCTACGAGCAGTACTTC.

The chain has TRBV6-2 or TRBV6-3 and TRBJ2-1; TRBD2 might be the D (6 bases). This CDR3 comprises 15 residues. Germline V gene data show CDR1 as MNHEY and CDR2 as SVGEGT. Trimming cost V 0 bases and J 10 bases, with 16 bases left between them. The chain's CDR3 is CASSYSGLGGREQFF. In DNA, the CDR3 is TGTGCCAGCAGTTACTCTGGCCTAGGAGGGCGCGAGCAGTTCTTC.

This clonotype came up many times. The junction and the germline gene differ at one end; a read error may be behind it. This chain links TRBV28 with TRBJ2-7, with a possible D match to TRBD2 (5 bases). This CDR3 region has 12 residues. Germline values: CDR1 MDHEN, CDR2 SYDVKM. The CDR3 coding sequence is TGTGCCAGCAGCCGACCCCAGGACCCCGGGGTGTTC. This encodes CASSRPQDPGVF.

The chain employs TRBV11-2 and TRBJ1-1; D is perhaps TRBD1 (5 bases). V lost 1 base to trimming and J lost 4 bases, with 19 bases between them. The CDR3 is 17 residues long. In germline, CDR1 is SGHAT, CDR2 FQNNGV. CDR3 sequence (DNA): TGTGCCAGCAGCTTAGGAATTTTTGCAGGGCCGCTCACTGAAGCTTTCTTT. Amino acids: CASSLGIFAGPLTEAFF.

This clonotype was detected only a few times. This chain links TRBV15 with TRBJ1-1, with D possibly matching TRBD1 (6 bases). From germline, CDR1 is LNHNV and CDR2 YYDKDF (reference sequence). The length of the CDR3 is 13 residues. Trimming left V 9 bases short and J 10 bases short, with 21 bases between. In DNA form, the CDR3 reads TGTGCCACTTCAGTGAGGCGACAGGTGGGAGCTTTCTTT. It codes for CATSVRRQVGAFF.

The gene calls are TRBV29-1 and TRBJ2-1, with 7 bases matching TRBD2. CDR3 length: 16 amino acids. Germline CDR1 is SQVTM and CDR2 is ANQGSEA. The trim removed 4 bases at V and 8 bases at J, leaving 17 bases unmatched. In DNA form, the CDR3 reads TGCAGCGTTGTACCCTCGGGCCGGAGGGAGGGCTATGAGCAGTTCTTC. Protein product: CSVVPSGRREGYEQFF.

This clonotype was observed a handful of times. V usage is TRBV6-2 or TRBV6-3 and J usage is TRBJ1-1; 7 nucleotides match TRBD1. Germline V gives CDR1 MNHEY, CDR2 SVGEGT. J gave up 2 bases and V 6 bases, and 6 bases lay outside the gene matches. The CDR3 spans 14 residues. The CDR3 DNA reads TGTGCCAGCAGAATCTGGGACAGAAACACTGAAGCTTTCTTT. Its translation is CASRIWDRNTEAFF.

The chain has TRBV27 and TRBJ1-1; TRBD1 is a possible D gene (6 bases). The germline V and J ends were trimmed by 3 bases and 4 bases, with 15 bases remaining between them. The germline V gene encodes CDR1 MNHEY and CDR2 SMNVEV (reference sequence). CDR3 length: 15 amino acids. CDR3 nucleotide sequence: TGTGCCAGCAGTTTCAGTAAGGGGGGGTTCACTGAAGCTTTCTTT. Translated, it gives CASSFSKGGFTEAFF.

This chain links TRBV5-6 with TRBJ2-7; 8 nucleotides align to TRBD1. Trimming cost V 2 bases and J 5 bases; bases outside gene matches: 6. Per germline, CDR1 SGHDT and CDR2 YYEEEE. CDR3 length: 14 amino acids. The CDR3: CASSFYDRGDEQYF. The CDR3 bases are TGTGCCAGCAGCTTCTACGACAGGGGCGACGAGCAGTACTTC.

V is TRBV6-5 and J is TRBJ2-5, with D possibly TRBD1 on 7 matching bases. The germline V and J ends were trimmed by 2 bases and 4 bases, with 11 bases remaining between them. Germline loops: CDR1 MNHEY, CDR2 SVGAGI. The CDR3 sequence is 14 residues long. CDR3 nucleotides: TGTGCCAGCAGTTACCAGGGGGGCCTAGAGACCCAGTACTTC. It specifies CASSYQGGLETQYF.